A selection of T cell receptor beta chains follows, all from one sample in a study of shared clonotypes between healthy human individuals. Assay: immunoSEQ multiplex PCR; the TCRdb copy retains only in-frame clones and omits some. This table holds millions of clones, over 85% found once. Sequenced material: naive CD8+ T cells sorted from blood. These receptors all stem from a man younger than 30 in good health. CDR3s include the opening cysteine and the closing phenylalanine or tryptophan. The order of the fields is J gene, V gene, D gene, CDR3 length, clone size, CDR3 protein, CDR3 DNA. D genes are given only for firm matches. Size is omitted from some rows. Given values are once, few, many or a class for expanded clones.

j_call: TRBJ2-2; v_call: TRBV6-5; d_call: NA; cdr3_length: 14; clone_size: NA; cdr3_aa: CASSYWRNTGELFF; cdr3_nt: TGTGCCAGCAGTTACTGGAGGAACACCGGGGAGCTGTTTTTT
j_call: TRBJ2-3; v_call: TRBV11-2; d_call: NA; cdr3_length: 18; clone_size: NA; cdr3_aa: CASSLDMGSGTSTDTQYF; cdr3_nt: TGTGCCAGCAGCTTAGATATGGGAAGCGGAACTAGCACAGATACGCAGTATTTT
j_call: TRBJ2-1; v_call: TRBV7-9; d_call: NA; cdr3_length: 15; clone_size: once; cdr3_aa: CASSLANGGLDEQFF; cdr3_nt: TGTGCCAGCAGCTTAGCGAACGGGGGGCTCGATGAGCAGTTCTTC
j_call: TRBJ2-7; v_call: TRBV4-1; d_call: NA; cdr3_length: 15; clone_size: NA; cdr3_aa: CASSPSHRAHYEQYF; cdr3_nt: TGCGCCAGCAGCCCCTCCCACAGGGCTCACTACGAGCAGTACTTC
j_call: TRBJ2-5; v_call: TRBV5-1; d_call: TRBD2; cdr3_length: 16; clone_size: NA; cdr3_aa: CASSLAVAGAQETQYF; cdr3_nt: TGCGCCAGCAGCTTGGCCGTCGCGGGAGCTCAAGAGACCCAGTACTTC
j_call: TRBJ1-5; v_call: TRBV19; d_call: NA; cdr3_length: 13; clone_size: NA; cdr3_aa: CATRGQSNQPQHF; cdr3_nt: TGTGCCACCCGTGGACAAAGCAATCAGCCCCAGCATTTT
j_call: TRBJ2-1; v_call: TRBV14; d_call: NA; cdr3_length: 17; clone_size: NA; cdr3_aa: CASSRSGDGLSYNEQFF; cdr3_nt: TGTGCCAGCAGCCGATCGGGGGATGGGCTCTCCTACAATGAGCAGTTCTTC
j_call: TRBJ2-6; v_call: TRBV30; d_call: NA; cdr3_length: 17; clone_size: once; cdr3_aa: CAWSWRQTISGANVLTF; cdr3_nt: TGTGCCTGGAGCTGGAGACAGACGATCTCTGGGGCCAACGTCCTGACTTTC
j_call: TRBJ2-7; v_call: TRBV2; d_call: NA; cdr3_length: 15; clone_size: NA; cdr3_aa: CASSESTGLSYEQYF; cdr3_nt: TGTGCCAGCAGTGAAAGTACAGGATTAAGCTACGAGCAGTACTTC
j_call: TRBJ2-7; v_call: TRBV5-6; d_call: NA; cdr3_length: 12; clone_size: NA; cdr3_aa: CASSYGIYEQYF; cdr3_nt: TGTGCCAGCAGCTATGGGATCTACGAGCAGTACTTC
j_call: TRBJ2-6; v_call: TRBV4-1; d_call: NA; cdr3_length: 15; clone_size: once; cdr3_aa: CASSQGRAGANVLTF; cdr3_nt: TGCGCCAGCAGCCAGGGCAGGGCTGGGGCCAACGTCCTGACTTTC
j_call: TRBJ1-5; v_call: TRBV5-6; d_call: NA; cdr3_length: 15; clone_size: NA; cdr3_aa: CASSAGGAYNQPQHF; cdr3_nt: TGTGCCAGCAGCGCGGGGGGTGCCTACAATCAGCCCCAGCATTTT
j_call: TRBJ1-3; v_call: TRBV6-5; d_call: NA; cdr3_length: 15; clone_size: NA; cdr3_aa: CASSSEAGTGNTIYF; cdr3_nt: TGTGCCAGCAGTTCCGAGGCGGGTACTGGAAACACCATATATTTT
j_call: TRBJ2-7; v_call: TRBV7-9; d_call: TRBD1; cdr3_length: 14; clone_size: NA; cdr3_aa: CASSSPGTGDEQYF; cdr3_nt: TGTGCCAGCAGCTCTCCCGGGACAGGGGACGAGCAGTACTTC
j_call: TRBJ2-7; v_call: TRBV5-4; d_call: NA; cdr3_length: 14; clone_size: NA; cdr3_aa: CASSRTGQLYEQYF; cdr3_nt: TGTGCCAGCAGCAGGACCGGACAGCTCTACGAGCAGTACTTC
j_call: TRBJ2-7; v_call: TRBV14; d_call: NA; cdr3_length: 14; clone_size: once; cdr3_aa: CASSQETAAYEQYF; cdr3_nt: TGTGCCAGCAGCCAAGAGACGGCAGCCTACGAGCAGTACTTC
j_call: TRBJ1-1; v_call: TRBV7-9; d_call: NA; cdr3_length: 16; clone_size: NA; cdr3_aa: CASSAPVGAKNTEAFF; cdr3_nt: TGTGCCAGCAGTGCCCCAGTAGGGGCCAAGAACACTGAAGCTTTCTTT
j_call: TRBJ2-2; v_call: TRBV28; d_call: NA; cdr3_length: 14; clone_size: NA; cdr3_aa: CASSLVGNTGELFF; cdr3_nt: TGTGCCAGCAGTTTAGTGGGGAACACCGGGGAGCTGTTTTTT
j_call: TRBJ1-5; v_call: TRBV28; d_call: NA; cdr3_length: 14; clone_size: NA; cdr3_aa: CASVQGFGNQPQHF; cdr3_nt: TGTGCCAGCGTACAGGGATTCGGCAATCAGCCCCAGCATTTT
j_call: TRBJ2-1; v_call: TRBV13; d_call: NA; cdr3_length: 13; clone_size: NA; cdr3_aa: CASSPDKSNEQFF; cdr3_nt: TGTGCCAGCAGCCCGGACAAATCAAATGAGCAGTTCTTC
j_call: TRBJ2-5; v_call: TRBV27; d_call: NA; cdr3_length: 15; clone_size: NA; cdr3_aa: CASSYTPGAQETQYF; cdr3_nt: TGTGCCAGCAGTTACACCCCGGGGGCTCAAGAGACCCAGTACTTC
j_call: TRBJ2-7; v_call: TRBV4-1; d_call: TRBD2; cdr3_length: 15; clone_size: NA; cdr3_aa: CASSQAIAGTYEQYF; cdr3_nt: TGCGCCAGCAGCCAAGCAATAGCGGGGACCTACGAGCAGTACTTC
j_call: TRBJ2-7; v_call: TRBV27; d_call: NA; cdr3_length: 16; clone_size: NA; cdr3_aa: CASSPLGQISPYEQYF; cdr3_nt: TGTGCCAGCAGTCCTCTCGGACAAATAAGTCCCTACGAGCAGTACTTC
j_call: TRBJ1-6; v_call: TRBV7-8; d_call: NA; cdr3_length: 16; clone_size: once; cdr3_aa: CASSLLRGGINSPLHF; cdr3_nt: TGTGCCAGCAGCTTACTTAGGGGGGGAATTAATTCACCCCTCCACTTT
j_call: TRBJ2-2; v_call: TRBV5-1; d_call: NA; cdr3_length: 15; clone_size: NA; cdr3_aa: CASSKGQQNTGELFF; cdr3_nt: TGCGCCAGCAGCAAAGGGCAGCAGAACACCGGGGAGCTGTTTTTT
j_call: TRBJ1-3; v_call: TRBV18; d_call: NA; cdr3_length: 13; clone_size: NA; cdr3_aa: CASSPPLGNTIYF; cdr3_nt: TGTGCCAGCTCACCACCCCTTGGAAACACCATATATTTT
j_call: TRBJ2-7; v_call: TRBV2; d_call: TRBD1; cdr3_length: 13; clone_size: NA; cdr3_aa: CASLGQDLYEQYF; cdr3_nt: TGTGCCAGCCTGGGACAGGACCTTTACGAGCAGTACTTC
j_call: TRBJ2-1; v_call: TRBV4-1; d_call: NA; cdr3_length: 15; clone_size: NA; cdr3_aa: CASSQEVGAYNEQFF; cdr3_nt: TGCGCCAGCAGCCAAGAGGTAGGGGCCTACAATGAGCAGTTCTTC
j_call: TRBJ2-1; v_call: TRBV10-2; d_call: TRBD2; cdr3_length: 13; clone_size: NA; cdr3_aa: CASRGTSVNEQFF; cdr3_nt: TGCGCCAGCAGGGGGACTAGCGTAAATGAGCAGTTCTTC
j_call: TRBJ1-5; v_call: TRBV6-1; d_call: NA; cdr3_length: 17; clone_size: NA; cdr3_aa: CASSEAWATDLSGSQHF; cdr3_nt: TGTGCCAGCAGTGAAGCCTGGGCTACTGACTTGAGCGGTTCCCAGCATTTT
j_call: TRBJ2-3; v_call: TRBV27; d_call: NA; cdr3_length: 16; clone_size: NA; cdr3_aa: CASSPMSGGSTDTQYF; cdr3_nt: TGTGCCAGCAGTCCTATGAGTGGGGGTAGCACAGATACGCAGTATTTT
j_call: TRBJ2-1; v_call: TRBV9; d_call: NA; cdr3_length: 13; clone_size: NA; cdr3_aa: CASSASGVVEQFF; cdr3_nt: TGTGCCAGCAGTGCTTCCGGGGTAGTAGAGCAGTTCTTC
j_call: TRBJ2-7; v_call: TRBV28; d_call: NA; cdr3_length: 14; clone_size: NA; cdr3_aa: CASSPSGNSYEQYF; cdr3_nt: TGTGCCAGCAGTCCATCAGGAAACTCCTACGAGCAGTACTTC
j_call: TRBJ2-7; v_call: TRBV28; d_call: NA; cdr3_length: 14; clone_size: NA; cdr3_aa: CASSLRGTWGEQYF; cdr3_nt: TGTGCCAGCAGTTTAAGAGGGACCTGGGGCGAGCAGTACTTC
j_call: TRBJ1-2; v_call: TRBV27; d_call: TRBD1; cdr3_length: 15; clone_size: NA; cdr3_aa: CASSPGTGLGYGYTF; cdr3_nt: TGTGCCAGCAGTCCGGGGACAGGACTTGGCTATGGCTACACCTTC
j_call: TRBJ1-2; v_call: TRBV7-9; d_call: NA; cdr3_length: 10; clone_size: NA; cdr3_aa: CASSLYGYTF; cdr3_nt: TGTGCCAGCAGCTTATACGGCTACACCTTC
j_call: TRBJ2-7; v_call: TRBV30; d_call: TRBD2; cdr3_length: 13; clone_size: NA; cdr3_aa: CAWSRGGVEEQYF; cdr3_nt: TGTGCCTGGAGTCGCGGGGGGGTGGAAGAGCAGTACTTC
j_call: TRBJ1-6; v_call: TRBV2; d_call: TRBD1; cdr3_length: 14; clone_size: few; cdr3_aa: CASTVGQGDSPLHF; cdr3_nt: TGTGCCAGCACTGTCGGACAGGGGGATTCACCCCTCCACTTT
j_call: TRBJ2-7; v_call: TRBV2; d_call: NA; cdr3_length: 13; clone_size: NA; cdr3_aa: CASSEYRGYEQYF; cdr3_nt: TGTGCCAGCAGTGAATATAGGGGTTACGAGCAGTACTTC
j_call: TRBJ2-3; v_call: TRBV9; d_call: NA; cdr3_length: 13; clone_size: NA; cdr3_aa: CASSPQGGALLYF; cdr3_nt: TGTGCCAGCAGCCCTCAAGGGGGGGCGCTGCTGTATTTT
j_call: TRBJ2-7; v_call: TRBV10-3; d_call: TRBD2; cdr3_length: 18; clone_size: NA; cdr3_aa: CAISDLPGLAGGSYEQYF; cdr3_nt: TGTGCCATCAGTGATTTGCCGGGACTAGCGGGGGGTTCCTACGAGCAGTACTTC
j_call: TRBJ2-7; v_call: TRBV27; d_call: TRBD1; cdr3_length: 14; clone_size: NA; cdr3_aa: CASSKIGTAYEQYF; cdr3_nt: TGTGCCAGCAGTAAGATCGGGACAGCCTACGAGCAGTACTTC
j_call: TRBJ2-2; v_call: TRBV7-3; d_call: NA; cdr3_length: 13; clone_size: NA; cdr3_aa: CASSRVAPGELFF; cdr3_nt: TGTGCCAGCAGTAGAGTAGCTCCCGGGGAGCTGTTTTTT
j_call: TRBJ1-4; v_call: TRBV5-5; d_call: NA; cdr3_length: 16; clone_size: NA; cdr3_aa: CASSSDTPGLESALFF; cdr3_nt: TGTGCCAGCAGCTCGGACACTCCCGGCTTGGAAAGTGCGCTGTTTTTT
j_call: TRBJ2-1; v_call: TRBV4-1; d_call: TRBD2; cdr3_length: 16; clone_size: NA; cdr3_aa: CASSQRLADSYNEQFF; cdr3_nt: TGCGCCAGCAGCCAACGACTAGCGGACTCCTACAATGAGCAGTTCTTC
j_call: TRBJ2-5; v_call: TRBV6-1; d_call: TRBD2; cdr3_length: 15; clone_size: once; cdr3_aa: CASTAGGPSQETQYF; cdr3_nt: TGTGCCAGCACGGCGGGGGGGCCGAGTCAAGAGACCCAGTACTTC
j_call: TRBJ2-3; v_call: TRBV15; d_call: TRBD1; cdr3_length: 17; clone_size: once; cdr3_aa: CATSRDRPGTGTDTQYF; cdr3_nt: TGTGCCACCAGCAGAGATCGTCCCGGGACAGGCACAGATACGCAGTATTTT
j_call: TRBJ1-1; v_call: TRBV7-3; d_call: TRBD1; cdr3_length: 13; clone_size: NA; cdr3_aa: CASSIGQGTEAFF; cdr3_nt: TGTGCCAGCAGCATCGGACAGGGCACTGAAGCTTTCTTT
j_call: TRBJ2-7; v_call: TRBV5-6; d_call: NA; cdr3_length: 13; clone_size: NA; cdr3_aa: CASSLTPNDEQYF; cdr3_nt: TGTGCCAGCAGCTTGACCCCAAATGACGAGCAGTACTTC
j_call: TRBJ2-7; v_call: TRBV30; d_call: TRBD2; cdr3_length: 15; clone_size: NA; cdr3_aa: CASDGAGGNSYEQYF; cdr3_nt: TGTGCCTCGGACGGGGCGGGAGGAAACTCCTACGAGCAGTACTTC
j_call: TRBJ2-1; v_call: TRBV15; d_call: TRBD2; cdr3_length: 14; clone_size: NA; cdr3_aa: CATSIGTSVNEQFF; cdr3_nt: TGTGCCACCAGCATAGGGACTAGCGTTAATGAGCAGTTCTTC
j_call: TRBJ1-6; v_call: TRBV6-4; d_call: NA; cdr3_length: 17; clone_size: NA; cdr3_aa: CASSDYQSYRLESPLHF; cdr3_nt: TGTGCCAGCAGTGACTACCAAAGCTACAGGTTGGAATCACCCCTCCACTTT
j_call: TRBJ2-7; v_call: TRBV5-1; d_call: NA; cdr3_length: 14; clone_size: NA; cdr3_aa: CASSLGADHYEQYF; cdr3_nt: TGCGCCAGCAGCTTGGGGGCAGACCACTACGAGCAGTACTTC
j_call: TRBJ1-1; v_call: TRBV23-1; d_call: NA; cdr3_length: 16; clone_size: NA; cdr3_aa: CASSQPTGPLNTEAFF; cdr3_nt: TGCGCCAGCAGTCAACCGACAGGCCCATTGAACACTGAAGCTTTCTTT